The clone carrying this TCR beta chain has just a few counts. Original processing methods: Individual samples carried between roughly 23,224 and 690,600 TCRs, with some 100,000 as the median. TCRdb passed the RACE reads through MiXCR, listing each CDR3 protein once. The V and J calls were determined by TCRdb, not by the authors. The sample lists 350,000 to 400,000 distinct CDR3 sequences, about 6% occurring once. The time point was: patch test 2, 6 weeks after DPC sensitization. The treatment here: therapeutic diphenylcyclopropenone sensitization with weekly scalp DPC. These data come from a study of human T cells and chemical hapten exposure. V shed 2 bases and J shed 5 bases, with 19 bases lying between them. The germline CDR1 and CDR2 sequences are SGHDT and YYEEEE. The CDR3 sequence is 16 residues long.

Sequences were derived from whole blood, sampled in connection with sensitization to the hapten diphenylcyclopropenone (DPC). The rearrangement uses TRBV5-6 and TRBJ2-5, with D possibly matching TRBD1 (6 bases). This clonotype originated in a young woman with alopecia areata. Some clones in this sample may be carry-over from other donors' samples. CDR3 DNA sequence: TGTGCCAGCAGCTTATTGGGACAAACAGGCGGGGAGACCCAGTACTTC. Amino acids: CASSLLGQTGGETQYF.